This TCR beta chain was profiled in a study of blood T cell repertoires in COVID-19. This clone has only a few counts. This CDR3 is 17 amino acids long. Measured with immunoSEQ multiplex PCR; TCRdb has only the in-frame clones, and not every one. The data hold about 410,000 clones, with around 90% observed a single time. Material: PBMCs or T cells enriched from blood (not recorded which). The receptor was derived from a man between 18 and 35 years old who had recovered from COVID-19. This sequence joins TRBV21-1 and TRBJ1-2; the DNA was not used to check the table's D call, TRBD1. TRBV21-1 constitutes a pseudogene. The CDR3 coding sequence is TGTGCCAGCAGCCTTAGAGTGCGGACAGGGATTCTCTATGGCTACACCTTC. It yields the protein CASSLRVRTGILYGYTF.